This TCR beta chain was observed in a study of blood T cell repertoires in COVID-19 (dated by TCRdb to the early 2020s). About the full investigation: Samples covering the acute and convalescent phases of COVID-19 were provided by collaborators in the United States, Italy and Spain. The material from the prospective study consisted of cDNA or gDNA derived from T cells, B-cell-depleted T cells, or PBMCs. Deeply sampled blood TCRbeta repertoires from subjects exposed to, actively infected with, or recovered from COVID-19 were included in the dataset. The repertoires were released in a freely available public database meant as a resource for research on the immune response to SARS-CoV-2. Samples came from the ongoing ImmuneRACE study (first 160 participants) plus 1,254 subjects from 6 global collaborators. The sample metadata nearly always contained a de-identified subject ID, COVID-19 status, age in years and sex. Where available, HLA class I and class II types were obtained from metadata supplied by the sample provider rather than from assay-based typing. The paper as a whole reports these results and caveats: How much clinical and demographic metadata was included differed by source and by participant, and the metadata was provided uncurated.

The immunoSEQ Assay, a bias-controlled multiplex PCR, was used to amplify TCRbeta CDR3 regions from genomic DNA. In the source study's methods: The number of nucleated cells in each sample was estimated from the amplification of reference gene primers within the assay. Sequence reads were collapsed and filtered to measure the absolute abundance of every unique TCRbeta CDR3 rearrangement. Productive Simpson clonality was computed per sample as the square root of Simpson's diversity index over productive rearrangements. TCRdb stores this immuneACCESS table with in-frame sequences only. Part of the clones is absent; in the studies checked, under half of the shortfall reflects unresolved V genes, and no reason is known for the rest. D and trimming were read from the DNA, whereas the V and J calls and clone size are those reported in that table. Present in this sample are 300,000 to 350,000 clones, approximately 83% of which were seen just once. The ten largest clones capture approximately 4.6% of the sample.

V ends up 3 bases short and J 5 bases short, with an unmatched junction base count of 8. CDR1 and CDR2 are read off the germline V gene as KGHSH and LQKENI. The CDR3, cysteine through phenylalanine, is 16 amino acids long. The DNA shown is the 48-base CDR3, in frame from base 1. Enrolling through a virtual design, the prospective study's participants ranged in age from roughly 18 to 100 years and lived across roughly 23 United States geographic areas. Cohort assignment in the prospective study relied on participant-reported clinical history from a screening survey and a study questionnaire. In the prospective study, whole blood, serum and a nasopharyngeal or oropharyngeal swab were collected from each participant by mobile phlebotomists. Over an approximately two-month period, participants in the prospective study had the option of providing additional blood draws and questionnaires. Blood samples from the prospective study were shipped frozen or at room temperature prior to DNA extraction.

To note about this clone: Its antigen is unknown. Base qualities were left out, and no much larger clone turns up one base away.

Recombination connected TRBV18 to TRBJ2-2; a stretch of 8 junction bases matches TRBD1. The clonotype was recovered from a woman aged 40 to 50 with acute COVID-19. Sequenced: PBMCs or T cells enriched from blood (not recorded which). The CDR3 reads CASSPGQGTSTGELFF. The sequenced DNA: TGTGCCAGCTCACCTGGACAGGGTACCAGTACCGGGGAGCTGTTTTTT.